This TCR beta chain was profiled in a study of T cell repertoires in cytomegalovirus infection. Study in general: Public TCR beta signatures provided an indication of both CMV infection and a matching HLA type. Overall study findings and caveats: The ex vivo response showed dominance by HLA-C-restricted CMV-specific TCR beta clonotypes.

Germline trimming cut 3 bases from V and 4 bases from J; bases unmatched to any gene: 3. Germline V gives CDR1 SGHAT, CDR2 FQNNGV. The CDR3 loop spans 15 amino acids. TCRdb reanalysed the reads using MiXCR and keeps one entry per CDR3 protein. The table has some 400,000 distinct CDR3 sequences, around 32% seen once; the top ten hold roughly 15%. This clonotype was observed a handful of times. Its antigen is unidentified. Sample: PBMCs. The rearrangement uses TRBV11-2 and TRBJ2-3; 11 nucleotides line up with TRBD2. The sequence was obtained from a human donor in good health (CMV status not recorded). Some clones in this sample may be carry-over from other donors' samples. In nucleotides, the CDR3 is TGTGCCAGCAGCTTTAGACTAGCGGGGCCAGATACGCAGTATTTT. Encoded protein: CASSFRLAGPDTQYF.